Given below is one TCR beta chain in context. Its target is not known. This is likely an artifact of a read error, given a far larger clone one base away. The data were taken from a study of prognosis after radiotherapy for stage I lung cancer. Study as a whole: Receipt of concurrent therapy with stereotactic body radiotherapy occurred in no patient.

The V and J ends lost 0 bases and 7 bases respectively, with 10 bases between them. The CDR3 totals 15 residues. The germline V gene has CDR1 SEHNR and CDR2 FQNEAQ (reference sequence). Peripheral blood, about 6 milliliters per draw, was collected at each of two time points. Two-round multiplex PCR on genomic DNA was the method by which TCR beta CDR3 was amplified. For every TRBV and TRBJ gene, a specific primer was used in first-round PCR. Using its own MiXCR run on the multiplex PCR reads, TCRdb lists one record per CDR3 protein. The table shows 15,000 to 20,000 distinct CDR3 sequences, with around 24% occurring only once. Study conclusions and caveats: The study found that unique TCR clone counts fell after stereotactic body radiation therapy, median around 9,500 versus 6,500. Reportedly, the usage of TRBV and TRBJ genes was not the same in patients with and without metastases.

The chain has TRBV7-9 and TRBJ1-6; no clear D gene. The clonotype originates from a donor aged 50 or older with non-small cell lung cancer. Sample: PBMCs, taken before or after stereotactic body radiation therapy (not recorded which). The DNA of the CDR3 is TGTGCCAGCAGCTTAGCCCAAGCGTGGAATTCACCCCTCCACTTT. Its translation is CASSLAQAWNSPLHF.